Only a few counts were recorded for the clone carrying this TCR beta chain. The sample belongs to a study of glioma-infiltrating T cells after dendritic cell vaccination. Specified time point: after dendritic cell vaccination, including at tumor progression/relapse. Trimming at V came to 2 bases and at J to 4 bases, leaving 10 bases not matched to a gene. CDR1 LGHNA and CDR2 YNFKEQ come from the germline V gene. This CDR3 contains 17 residues. Sequencing used immunoSEQ multiplex PCR; TCRdb keeps in-frame clones, though not all of them. Among 50,000 to 55,000 clones listed, 75% to 90% were seen once. The clonotype comes from a human donor with glioblastoma. The chain recombines TRBV4-2 with TRBJ2-5, with 10 nucleotides matching TRBD2. The specimen was blood, collected after dendritic cell vaccination. The CDR3 nucleotides are TGTGCCAGCAGCCAATGGAAGGAAGCGGGAGGGCGAGAGACCCAGTACTTC. The encoded protein is CASSQWKEAGGRETQYF.